The rows below give T cell receptor beta chains drawn from one sample of a study of OX40 agonist ivuxolimab in advanced cancers. Only in-frame clones appear in the TCRdb table, and some are missing; sequencing was by immunoSEQ multiplex PCR. The sample yields 50,000 or so clones, about four fifths seen once. The specimen was CD4+ or CD8+ T cells sorted from blood, collected in a trial of the OX40 agonist ivuxolimab. The receptors shown here come from an adult with an advanced solid tumor such as melanoma, head and neck, liver or kidney cancer. The CDR3 runs from the conserved cysteine through the conserved F or W.

v_gene,j_gene,CDR3aa
TRBV19,TRBJ2-5,CASRGGSLRETQYF
TRBV6-5,TRBJ1-5,CASSPTDYQPQHF
TRBV9,TRBJ1-3,CASSVGPSGNTIYF
TRBV5-6,TRBJ1-5,CASSLWGGGSNQPQHF
TRBV9,TRBJ2-2,CASSGQTGTGELFF
TRBV14,TRBJ1-5,CASSQGMGMPQHF
TRBV11-2,TRBJ2-1,CASSVLSRNEQFF
TRBV7-2,TRBJ2-7,CASSLGGGRSMGYEQYF
TRBV18,TRBJ2-7,CASSPQARGYEQYF
TRBV5-8,TRBJ1-5,CASWGHSRNQPQHF
TRBV6-5,TRBJ2-2,CASSYSGTGDTGELFF
TRBV7-3,TRBJ2-5,CASSSGTSGRAETQYF
TRBV2,TRBJ1-3,CASSPRHFSGNTIYF
TRBV5-4,TRBJ2-7,CASSPGTSGTYEQYF
TRBV11-1,TRBJ2-3,CASSLGRLATSTDTQYF
TRBV7-6,TRBJ1-1,CASSSRGGENTEAFF
TRBV7-2,TRBJ1-2,CASSFGTGWDGYTF
TRBV19,TRBJ2-3,CATRTSGSTDTQYF
TRBV6-5,TRBJ2-2,CASRDTGELFF
TRBV5-1,TRBJ1-1,CASSFLGMGTEAFF
TRBV6-1,TRBJ2-2,CASIRGQPGELFF
TRBV28,TRBJ2-6,CASSSPGQGAGVLTF
TRBV7-2,TRBJ2-5,CASSHGGIRTQYF
TRBV4-3,TRBJ1-1,CASSQGGDRQAFF
TRBV12-2,TRBJ2-1,CASRLVTGSINEQFF
TRBV2,TRBJ2-3,CASRGPVLTDTQYF
TRBV6-5,TRBJ2-3,CASTVPGADTQYF
TRBV30,TRBJ2-2,CALGGDSRAGELFF
TRBV6-5,TRBJ1-6,CASSMGQGTKALHF
TRBV7-2,TRBJ2-3,CASSLVGGVRDTQYF
TRBV7-3,TRBJ2-3,CASGRDRGADTQYF
TRBV15,TRBJ2-2,CATGRDYLTGELFF
TRBV7-8,TRBJ1-2,CASSLGQRANYGYTF
TRBV7-9,TRBJ1-4,CASSLTPGTGLGKLFF
TRBV18,TRBJ2-2,CASSPGSRATGELFF
TRBV19,TRBJ1-5,CASSQQGQPQHF
TRBV14,TRBJ2-3,CASSTNRDGTQYF
TRBV14,TRBJ2-7,CASSQEGLTLYEQYF
TRBV5-1,TRBJ2-1,CASSLDNGGSYNEQFF
TRBV7-2,TRBJ2-5,CASSRQSQETQYF
TRBV6-4,TRBJ2-3,CASSDVGTGTDTQYF
TRBV1,TRBJ1-6,CTSSQGSGTVRSPLHF
TRBV18,TRBJ2-7,CASSPDVGSYEQYF
TRBV4-3,TRBJ1-2,CASSQETQGARGYTF
TRBV2,TRBJ2-7,CASGAHYEQYF
TRBV9,TRBJ1-5,CASSATGGPQHF
TRBV7-2,TRBJ1-2,CASRLLTAGYTF